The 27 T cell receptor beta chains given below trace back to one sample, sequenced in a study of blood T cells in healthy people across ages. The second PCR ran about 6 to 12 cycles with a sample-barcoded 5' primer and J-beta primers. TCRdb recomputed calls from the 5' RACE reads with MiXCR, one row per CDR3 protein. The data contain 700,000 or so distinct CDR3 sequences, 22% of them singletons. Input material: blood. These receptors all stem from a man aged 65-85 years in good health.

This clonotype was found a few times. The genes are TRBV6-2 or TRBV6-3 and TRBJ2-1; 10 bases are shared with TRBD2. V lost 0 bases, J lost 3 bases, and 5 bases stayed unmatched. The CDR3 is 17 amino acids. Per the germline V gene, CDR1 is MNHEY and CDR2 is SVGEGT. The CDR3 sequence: CASSYSLAGVFYNEQFF. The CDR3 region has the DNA TGTGCCAGCAGTTACTCCCTAGCGGGGGTGTTCTACAATGAGCAGTTCTTC.

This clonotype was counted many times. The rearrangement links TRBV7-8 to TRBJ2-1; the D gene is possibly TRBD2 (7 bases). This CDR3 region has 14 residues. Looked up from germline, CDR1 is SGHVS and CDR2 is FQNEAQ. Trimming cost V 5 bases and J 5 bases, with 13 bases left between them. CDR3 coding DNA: TGTGCCAGCAGCCCGGGGGGCGCCCACAATGAGCAGTTCTTC. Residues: CASSPGGAHNEQFF.

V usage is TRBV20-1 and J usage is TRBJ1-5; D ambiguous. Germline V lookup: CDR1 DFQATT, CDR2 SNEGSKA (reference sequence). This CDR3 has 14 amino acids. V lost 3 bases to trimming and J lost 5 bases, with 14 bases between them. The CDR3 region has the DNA TGCAGTGCTAGTCCGAGACGTTCCCATCAGCCCCAGCATTTT. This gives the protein CSASPRRSHQPQHF.

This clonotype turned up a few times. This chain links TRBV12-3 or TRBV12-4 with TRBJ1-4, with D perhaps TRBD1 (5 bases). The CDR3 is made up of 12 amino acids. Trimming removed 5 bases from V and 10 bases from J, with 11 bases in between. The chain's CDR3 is CASSEGSLKLFF. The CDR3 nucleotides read TGTGCCAGCAGTGAGGGGAGTTTAAAACTGTTTTTT.

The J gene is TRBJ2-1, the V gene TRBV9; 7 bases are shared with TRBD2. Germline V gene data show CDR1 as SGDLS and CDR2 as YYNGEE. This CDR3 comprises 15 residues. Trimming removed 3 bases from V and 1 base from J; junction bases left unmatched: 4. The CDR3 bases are TGTGCCAGCAGCGCCGGGACTACATCCTACAATGAGCAGTTCTTC. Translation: CASSAGTTSYNEQFF.

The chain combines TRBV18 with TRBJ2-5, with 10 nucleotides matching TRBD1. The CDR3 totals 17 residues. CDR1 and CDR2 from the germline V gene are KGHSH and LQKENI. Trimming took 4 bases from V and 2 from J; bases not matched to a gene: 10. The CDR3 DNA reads TGTGCCAGCTCACGGAGGACAGGGGGGACGACACAAGAGACCCAGTACTTC. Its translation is CASSRRTGGTTQETQYF.

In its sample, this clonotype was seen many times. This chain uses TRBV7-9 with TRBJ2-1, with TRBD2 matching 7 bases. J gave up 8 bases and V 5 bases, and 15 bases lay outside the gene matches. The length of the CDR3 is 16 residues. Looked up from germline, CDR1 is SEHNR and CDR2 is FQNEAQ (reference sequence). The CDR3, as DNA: TGTGCCAGCAGCCCTCCCTTCGTGCGGGAGTTCGATGAGCAGTTCTTC. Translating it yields CASSPPFVREFDEQFF.

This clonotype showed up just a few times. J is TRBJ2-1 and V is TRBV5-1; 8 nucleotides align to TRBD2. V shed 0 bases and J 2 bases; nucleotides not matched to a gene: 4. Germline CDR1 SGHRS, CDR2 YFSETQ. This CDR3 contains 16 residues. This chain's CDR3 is CASSLAGSGAYNEQFF. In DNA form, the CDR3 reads TGCGCCAGCAGCTTGGCAGGTAGCGGGGCCTACAATGAGCAGTTCTTC.

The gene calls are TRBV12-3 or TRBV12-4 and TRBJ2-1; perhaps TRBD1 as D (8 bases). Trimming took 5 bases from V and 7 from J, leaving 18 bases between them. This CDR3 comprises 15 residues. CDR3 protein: CASSQRTGRGNEQFF. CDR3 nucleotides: TGTGCCAGCAGTCAGAGGACAGGGAGGGGAAATGAGCAGTTCTTC.

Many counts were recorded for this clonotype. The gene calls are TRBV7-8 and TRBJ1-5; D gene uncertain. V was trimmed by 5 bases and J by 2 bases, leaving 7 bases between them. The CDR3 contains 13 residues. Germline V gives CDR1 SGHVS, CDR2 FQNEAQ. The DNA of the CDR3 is TGTGCCAGCAGCCCAGTTGGCAATCAGCCCCAGCATTTT. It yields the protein CASSPVGNQPQHF. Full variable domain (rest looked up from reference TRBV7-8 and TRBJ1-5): GAGVSQSPRYKVAKRGQDVALRCDPISGHVSLFWYQQALGQGPEFLTYFQNEAQLDKSGLPSDRFFAERPEGSVSTLKIQRTQQEDSAVYLCASSPVGNQPQHFGDGTRLSIL.

The DNA for the CDR3 is TGTGCCAGCAAGCAGGGAGGCAATGAGCAGTTCTTC. Its translation is CASKQGGNEQFF. This chain uses TRBV12-3 or TRBV12-4 with TRBJ2-1; TRBD2 is a possible D gene (6 bases). The CDR3 is 12 amino acids. V was pared by 7 bases and J by 6 bases, with 10 bases between.

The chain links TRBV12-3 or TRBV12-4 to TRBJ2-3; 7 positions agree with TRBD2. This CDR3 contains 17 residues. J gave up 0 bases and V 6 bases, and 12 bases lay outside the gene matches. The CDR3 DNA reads TGTGCCAGCAGCCACCGACTAGCCCCTTACAGCACAGATACGCAGTATTTT. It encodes CASSHRLAPYSTDTQYF.

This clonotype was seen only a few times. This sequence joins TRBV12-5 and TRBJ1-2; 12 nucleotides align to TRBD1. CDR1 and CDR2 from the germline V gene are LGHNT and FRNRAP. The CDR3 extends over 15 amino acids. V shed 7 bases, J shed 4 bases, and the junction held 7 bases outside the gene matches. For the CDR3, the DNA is TGTGCTAGTGCCCTGGGACAGGGGGCCTCCTATGGCTACACCTTC. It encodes CASALGQGASYGYTF.

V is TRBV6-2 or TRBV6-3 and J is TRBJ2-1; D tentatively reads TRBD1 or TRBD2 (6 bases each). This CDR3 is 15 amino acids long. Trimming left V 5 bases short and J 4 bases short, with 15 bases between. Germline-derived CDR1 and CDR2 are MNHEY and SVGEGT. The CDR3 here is CASSPGASPYNEQFF. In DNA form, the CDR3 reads TGTGCCAGCAGTCCGGGGGCTAGCCCATACAATGAGCAGTTCTTC.

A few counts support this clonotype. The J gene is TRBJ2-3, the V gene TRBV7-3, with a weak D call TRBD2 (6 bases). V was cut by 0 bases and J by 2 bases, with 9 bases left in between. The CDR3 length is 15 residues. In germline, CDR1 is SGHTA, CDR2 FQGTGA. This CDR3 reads CASSLTRESTDTQYF. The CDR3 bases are TGTGCCAGCAGCTTAACGCGGGAATCCACAGATACGCAGTATTTT.

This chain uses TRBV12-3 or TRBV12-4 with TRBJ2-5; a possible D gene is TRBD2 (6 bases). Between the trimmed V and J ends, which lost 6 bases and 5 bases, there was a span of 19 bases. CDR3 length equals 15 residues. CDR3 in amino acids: CASRTTGTLRETQYF. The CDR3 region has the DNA TGTGCCAGCAGAACTACCGGGACTCTAAGGGAGACCCAGTACTTC.

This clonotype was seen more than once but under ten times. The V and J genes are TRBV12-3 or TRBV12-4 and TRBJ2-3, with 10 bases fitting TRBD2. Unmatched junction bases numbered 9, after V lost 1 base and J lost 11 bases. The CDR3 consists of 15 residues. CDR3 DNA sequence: TGTGCCAGCAGTTTAGTTAGCGGGAGGCCCCAGGGGCAGTATTTT. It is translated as CASSLVSGRPQGQYF.

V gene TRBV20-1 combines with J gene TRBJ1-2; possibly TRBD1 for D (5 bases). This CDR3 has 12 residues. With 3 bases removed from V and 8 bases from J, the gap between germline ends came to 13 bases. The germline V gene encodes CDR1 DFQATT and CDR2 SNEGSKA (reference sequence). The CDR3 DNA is TGCAGTGCTAGTATCGGGGGATACGGCTACACCTTC. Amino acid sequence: CSASIGGYGYTF.

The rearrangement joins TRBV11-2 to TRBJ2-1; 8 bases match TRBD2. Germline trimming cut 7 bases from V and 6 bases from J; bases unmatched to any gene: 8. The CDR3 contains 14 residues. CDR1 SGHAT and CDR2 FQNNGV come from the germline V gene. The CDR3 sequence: CASTRLAPTNEQFF. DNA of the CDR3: TGTGCCAGCACCAGACTAGCGCCCACCAATGAGCAGTTCTTC.

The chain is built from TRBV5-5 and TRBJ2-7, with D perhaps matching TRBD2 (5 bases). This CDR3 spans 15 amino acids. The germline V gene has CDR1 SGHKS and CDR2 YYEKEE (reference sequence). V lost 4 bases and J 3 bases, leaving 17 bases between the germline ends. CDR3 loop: CASSDGWTVFYEQYF. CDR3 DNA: TGTGCCAGCAGCGATGGATGGACTGTCTTCTACGAGCAGTACTTC.

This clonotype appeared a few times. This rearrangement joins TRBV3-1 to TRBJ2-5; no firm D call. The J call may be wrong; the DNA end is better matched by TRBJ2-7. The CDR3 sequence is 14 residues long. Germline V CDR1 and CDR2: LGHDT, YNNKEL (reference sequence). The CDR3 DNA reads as TGTGCCAGCAGCCAATTCGACGGGCGATACGAGCAGTACTTC. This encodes CASSQFDGRYEQYF.

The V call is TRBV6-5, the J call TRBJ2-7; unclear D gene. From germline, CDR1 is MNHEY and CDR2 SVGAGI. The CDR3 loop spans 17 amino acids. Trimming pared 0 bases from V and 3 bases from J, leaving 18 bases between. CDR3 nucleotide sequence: TGTGCCAGCAGTTACTCGAGTATGTGGGGAAACCTCTACGAGCAGTACTTC. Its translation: CASSYSSMWGNLYEQYF.

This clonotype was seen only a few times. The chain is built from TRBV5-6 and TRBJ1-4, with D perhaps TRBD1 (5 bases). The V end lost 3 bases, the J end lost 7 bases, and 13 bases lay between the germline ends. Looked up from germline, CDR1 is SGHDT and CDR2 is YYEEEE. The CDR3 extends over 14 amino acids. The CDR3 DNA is TGTGCCAGCAGCTGGGGACTAACGGGTGAAAAACTGTTTTTT. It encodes CASSWGLTGEKLFF.

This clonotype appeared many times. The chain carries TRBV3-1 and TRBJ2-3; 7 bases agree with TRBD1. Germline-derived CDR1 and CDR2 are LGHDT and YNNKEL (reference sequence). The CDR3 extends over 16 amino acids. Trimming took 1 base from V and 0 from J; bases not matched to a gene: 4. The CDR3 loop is CASSQGPGQSTDTQYF. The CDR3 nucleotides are TGTGCCAGCAGCCAAGGCCCGGGACAGAGCACAGATACGCAGTATTTT.

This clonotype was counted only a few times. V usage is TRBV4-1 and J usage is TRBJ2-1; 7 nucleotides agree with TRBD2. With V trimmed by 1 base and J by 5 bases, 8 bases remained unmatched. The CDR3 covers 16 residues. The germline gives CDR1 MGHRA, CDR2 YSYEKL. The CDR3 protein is CASSQGRPGLDNEQFF. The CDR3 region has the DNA TGCGCCAGCAGCCAAGGGCGGCCAGGACTAGACAATGAGCAGTTCTTC.

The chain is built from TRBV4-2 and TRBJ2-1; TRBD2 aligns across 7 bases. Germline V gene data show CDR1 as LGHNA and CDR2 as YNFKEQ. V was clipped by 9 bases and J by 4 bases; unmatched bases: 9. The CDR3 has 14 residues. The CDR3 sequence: CASSSGAVYNEQFF. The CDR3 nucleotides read TGTGCCAGTTCAAGCGGGGCCGTATACAATGAGCAGTTCTTC.

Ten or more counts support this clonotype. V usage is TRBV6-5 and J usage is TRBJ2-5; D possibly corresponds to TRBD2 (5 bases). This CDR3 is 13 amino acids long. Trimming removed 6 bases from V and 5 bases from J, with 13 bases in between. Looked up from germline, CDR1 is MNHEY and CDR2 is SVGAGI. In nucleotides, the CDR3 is TGTGCCAGCAGGGGCCTCGAGCGGGAGACCCAGTACTTC. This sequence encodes CASRGLERETQYF.